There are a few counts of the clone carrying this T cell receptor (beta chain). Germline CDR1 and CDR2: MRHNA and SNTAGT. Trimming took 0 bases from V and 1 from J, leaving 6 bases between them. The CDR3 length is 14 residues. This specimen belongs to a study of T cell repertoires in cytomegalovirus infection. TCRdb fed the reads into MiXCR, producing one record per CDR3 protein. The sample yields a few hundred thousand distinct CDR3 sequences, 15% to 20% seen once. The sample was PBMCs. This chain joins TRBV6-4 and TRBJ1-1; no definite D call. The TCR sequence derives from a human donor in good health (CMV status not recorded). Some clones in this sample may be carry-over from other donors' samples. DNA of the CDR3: TGTGCCAGCAGTGACTCGGCAGGGAACACTGAAGCTTTCTTT. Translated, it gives CASSDSAGNTEAFF.